One and the same sample provided the 24 T cell receptor beta chains below, sequenced in a study of T cells after yellow fever vaccination (dated 2019 in TCRdb). The library was obtained by 5' RACE. The data were produced on an Illumina HiSeq 2500. TCRdb reworked the public reads: Q25 trimming with fastp, MiXCR clone assembly, productive beta chains retained. Each CDR3 protein appears once, grouped with its most common genes and DNA. The sample has some 400,000 distinct CDR3 sequences on record, 6.2% of them singletons. The top ten hold approximately 15% of the sample. The sample's treatment or condition label, decoded: live attenuated yellow fever vaccine strain. The input for sequencing was PBMCs, taken 5 days after the yellow fever booster vaccination. The origin of the receptors is a man aged 25-45 years who received the YFV17D yellow fever vaccine.

CDR3 nucleotides: TGCGCCACCACGGGTGCCGCGGACACCGGGGAGCTGTTTTTT. As protein: CATTGAADTGELFF. This chain joins TRBV5-1 and TRBJ2-2; D not resolved. The CDR3 spans 14 residues. The V end lost 9 bases, the J end lost 3 bases, and 15 bases lay between the germline ends. Looked up from germline, CDR1 is SGHRS and CDR2 is YFSETQ.

The CDR3: CASSLTQGLYPYNEQFF. In DNA form, the CDR3 reads TGTGCCAGCAGTCTCACACAGGGGCTCTATCCCTACAATGAGCAGTTCTTC. The chain has TRBV6-2 or TRBV6-3 and TRBJ2-1; 7 nucleotides line up with TRBD1. Losses at the gene ends were 5 bases for V and 2 bases for J; bases not matched to a gene: 12. This CDR3 comprises 17 residues. Germline-derived CDR1 and CDR2 are MNHEY and SVGEGT.

This clonotype has at least ten counts. The rearrangement joins TRBV12-3 or TRBV12-4 to TRBJ2-1, with D unclear. The CDR3 totals 13 residues. Trimming left V 6 bases short and J 8 bases short, with 14 bases between. In DNA, the CDR3 is TGTGCCAGCAGGCCCAGCAAGGGCCATGAGCAGTTCTTC. It is translated as CASRPSKGHEQFF.

This clonotype was observed a few times. This chain joins TRBV19 and TRBJ2-2; the D gene could be TRBD1 or TRBD2 (6 bases each). V shed 9 bases and J shed 4 bases, with 12 bases lying between them. The CDR3 has 13 residues. The V gene's germline CDR1 is LNHDA and CDR2 SQIVND (reference sequence). CDR3 sequence reads: CASQEGGTGELFF. In DNA form, the CDR3 reads TGTGCCAGCCAGGAGGGGGGCACCGGGGAGCTGTTTTTT.

This chain links TRBV19 with TRBJ1-2; no clear D. The CDR3 length is 14 residues. Trimming shortened V by 1 base and J by 3 bases, and 9 bases separated the two germline ends. Germline CDR1 is LNHDA and CDR2 is SQIVND (reference sequence). CDR3: CASSIGAAYYGYTF. As DNA, the CDR3 is TGTGCCAGTAGTATAGGAGCAGCCTACTATGGCTACACCTTC. Together with reference TRBV19 and TRBJ1-2, the CDR3 gives the full variable domain: DGGITQSPKYLFRKEGQNVTLSCEQNLNHDAMYWYRQDPGQGLRLIYYSQIVNDFQKGDIAEGYSVSREKKESFPLTVTSAQKNPTAFYLCASSIGAAYYGYTFGSGTRLTVV.

This clonotype was counted ten times or more. The chain carries TRBV6-2 or TRBV6-3 and TRBJ1-4, with TRBD1 as a possible D gene (6 bases). This CDR3 is built from 15 residues. The germline V gene has CDR1 MNHEY and CDR2 SVGEGT. The V and J ends lost 8 bases and 7 bases respectively, with 20 bases between them. The CDR3 sequence is CASRTSGGGGEKLFF. DNA for the CDR3: TGTGCCAGCCGCACCTCGGGGGGCGGTGGTGAAAAACTGTTTTTT.

The chain carries TRBV6-2 or TRBV6-3 and TRBJ2-1; 7 nucleotides agree with TRBD2. The V gene end was trimmed by 0 bases and the J gene end by 0 bases; junction bases not matched to a gene: 11. Germline V gene lookup returns CDR1 MNHEY and CDR2 SVGEGT. This CDR3 has 19 amino acids. The CDR3 here is CASSYSVVVGGSSYNEQFF. CDR3 coding DNA: TGTGCCAGCAGTTACTCGGTGGTTGTGGGGGGGAGCTCCTACAATGAGCAGTTCTTC.

A few counts support this clonotype. This chain's CDR3 is CASSLKPLAGAAYNEQFF. CDR3 sequence (DNA): TGTGCCAGCAGCTTAAAGCCTCTAGCGGGAGCGGCCTACAATGAGCAGTTCTTC. The chain is built from TRBV7-3 and TRBJ2-1; 10 bases agree with TRBD2. From germline, CDR1 is SGHTA and CDR2 FQGTGA. Losses at the gene ends were 1 base for V and 2 bases for J; bases not matched to a gene: 8. The CDR3 has 18 residues.

This clonotype has a count of ten or more. V gene TRBV20-1 combines with J gene TRBJ2-7; D perhaps matches TRBD2 (5 bases). V was clipped by 1 base and J by 2 bases, with 12 bases between them. CDR3 length: 14 amino acids. From germline, CDR1 is DFQATT and CDR2 SNEGSKA (reference sequence). The CDR3: CSARAPAETYEQYF. The CDR3 nucleotides are TGCAGTGCTAGAGCGCCAGCGGAGACCTACGAGCAGTACTTC.

This clonotype was recorded many times. The chain recombines TRBV12-3 or TRBV12-4 with TRBJ2-7; a weak D match, TRBD1 (6 bases). V was clipped by 5 bases and J by 3 bases, with 11 bases between them. The CDR3 has 13 amino acids. CDR3 DNA: TGTGCCAGCAGTCCTGGACAGTACTACGAGCAGTACTTC. Protein: CASSPGQYYEQYF.

This clonotype was counted between two and nine times. The J gene is TRBJ2-1, the V gene TRBV7-6; D unclear. CDR1 SGHVS and CDR2 FNYEAQ come from the germline V gene. This CDR3 contains 14 residues. The ends were cut back, 0 bases at V and 6 bases at J, with 9 bases in the middle. CDR3 sequence: CASSLARSGNEQFF. In DNA form, the CDR3 reads TGTGCCAGCAGCTTAGCGCGTTCGGGCAATGAGCAGTTCTTC.

This clonotype has only a few counts. The chain carries TRBV7-2 and TRBJ2-2, with TRBD2 identical over 12 bases. Germline V gene lookup returns CDR1 SGHTA and CDR2 FQGNSA. Losses at the gene ends were 3 bases for V and 5 bases for J; bases not matched to a gene: 7. CDR3 length equals 17 residues. CDR3 sequence reads: CASSLALAGGGTGELFF. Written as DNA, the CDR3 is TGTGCCAGCAGCTTGGCACTAGCGGGAGGAGGGACCGGGGAGCTGTTTTTT.

Worth noting for this clonotype: A much bigger clone sits one base away, suggesting this may be a read error. V gene TRBV7-2 combines with J gene TRBJ2-6; D remains unclear. The CDR3 extends over 17 amino acids. CDR1 and CDR2 (germline): SGHTA, FQGNSA. V was clipped by 8 bases and J by 0 bases, with 17 bases between them. As DNA, the CDR3 is TGTGCCAGCGGCCGACAAATCGAGAGCTCTGGGGCCAACGTCCTGACTTTC. Protein: CASGRQIESSGANVLTF.

Only a few counts were recorded for this clonotype. CDR3 amino acids: CASSRTGLAGGLQFF. The CDR3 coding sequence is TGCGCCAGCAGCCGGACTGGACTAGCGGGAGGACTGCAGTTCTTC. This chain joins TRBV4-3 and TRBJ2-1; 14 nucleotides line up with TRBD2. This CDR3 has 15 residues. With 4 bases clipped from V and 12 bases from J, the junction kept 8 bases outside the gene matches. CDR1 is LGHNA and CDR2 is YSLEER in the germline V gene.

This clonotype occurred a few times. The CDR3 spells CSGDRGGTDTQYF. DNA for the CDR3: TGCAGCGGGGACAGGGGTGGCACAGATACGCAGTATTTT. The chain links TRBV29-1 to TRBJ2-3; 10 bases are shared with TRBD1. Germline-derived CDR1 and CDR2 are SQVTM and ANQGSEA. The CDR3 sequence is 13 residues long. Losses at the gene ends were 7 bases for V and 1 base for J; bases not matched to a gene: 2.

This clonotype was recorded a few times. This chain joins TRBV20-1 and TRBJ2-3; TRBD1 matches 7 bases. V shed 7 bases, J shed 5 bases, and the junction held 15 bases outside the gene matches. The CDR3 runs 15 residues. CDR1 DFQATT and CDR2 SNEGSKA come from the germline V gene (reference sequence). CDR3 residues: CSGRGTGPRGDTQYF. CDR3 nucleotide sequence: TGCAGTGGCAGGGGGACGGGGCCCCGGGGAGATACGCAGTATTTT.

This clonotype has at least ten counts. This sequence joins TRBV25-1 and TRBJ1-1; no clear D gene. This CDR3 comprises 13 residues. Germline V gene lookup returns CDR1 MGHDK and CDR2 SYGVNS. The V gene lost 6 bases and the J gene lost 9 bases, with 17 bases spanning the gap. CDR3 loop: CASSTESFRKAFF. Here the CDR3 DNA reads TGTGCCAGCAGCACGGAATCGTTCCGTAAAGCTTTCTTT.

This clonotype came up many times. Here the CDR3 DNA reads TGTGCCTCTGGACTAGCAGAAGAGACCCAGTACTTC. As protein: CASGLAEETQYF. The rearrangement joins TRBV12-3 or TRBV12-4 to TRBJ2-5, with 8 bases fitting TRBD2. The CDR3 is made up of 12 amino acids. V gave up 11 bases and J gave up 3 bases; unmatched junction bases: 5.

V gene TRBV5-6 combines with J gene TRBJ1-6, with D possibly TRBD1 on 6 matching bases. The V gene's germline CDR1 is SGHDT and CDR2 YYEEEE. This CDR3 has 14 amino acids. Trimming removed 4 bases from V and 7 bases from J, with 12 bases in between. The CDR3 loop is CASSVGRGNSPLHF. Here the CDR3 DNA reads TGTGCCAGCAGCGTCGGGAGGGGGAATTCACCCCTCCACTTT.

This clonotype was seen many times. The rearrangement joins TRBV20-1 to TRBJ2-3, with unresolved D. Germline values: CDR1 DFQATT, CDR2 SNEGSKA (reference sequence). Trimming removed 3 bases at V and 3 bases at J, with 7 bases between. This CDR3 contains 12 residues. The CDR3 protein is CSASLYTDTQYF. CDR3 DNA: TGCAGTGCTAGCCTATATACAGATACGCAGTATTTT.

The chain is built from TRBV7-2 and TRBJ1-5; TRBD1 matches 8 bases. This CDR3 contains 16 residues. The V gene end was trimmed by 0 bases and the J gene end by 7 bases; junction bases not matched to a gene: 8. The germline V gene encodes CDR1 SGHTA and CDR2 FQGNSA. DNA for the CDR3: TGTGCCAGCAGCTTAGCTATGGCAGGGGGCCGGCAGCCCCAGCATTTT. Protein: CASSLAMAGGRQPQHF.

This clonotype occurred a few times. The CDR3 is CASSTRGSTTDTQYF. Written as DNA, the CDR3 is TGTGCCAGCAGCACCCGGGGGAGCACCACAGATACGCAGTATTTT. The chain combines TRBV5-4 with TRBJ2-3; D possibly corresponds to TRBD2 (6 bases). V was cut by 4 bases and J by 2 bases, with 14 bases left in between. Germline CDR1 and CDR2: SGHNT and YYREEE (reference sequence). The CDR3 runs 15 residues.

This clonotype was counted only a few times. The rearrangement uses TRBV12-3 or TRBV12-4 and TRBJ1-2; 10 nucleotides line up with TRBD1. The CDR3 is 15 amino acids. The ends lost 3 bases at V and 14 bases at J; junction bases unmatched: 15. In nucleotides, the CDR3 is TGTGCCAGCAGTTTTGGGGACAGGGGTGCTCAAGATCTAACCTTC. Residues: CASSFGDRGAQDLTF.

In this sample, this clonotype turned up a few times. The rearrangement joins TRBV4-3 to TRBJ2-1; 9 bases line up with TRBD1. The ends lost 0 bases at V and 10 bases at J; junction bases unmatched: 19. In germline, CDR1 is LGHNA, CDR2 YSLEER. The CDR3 extends over 19 amino acids. The CDR3 DNA reads as TGCGCCAGCAGCCAAGATCCAGTTCCCCGGGACAGGGTTGCAGGGGAGCAGTTCTTC. Translating it yields CASSQDPVPRDRVAGEQFF.